Listed here are 10 T cell receptor beta chains from one sample, sequenced in a study of CD8 T cells in ankylosing spondylitis. TCRdb passed the 5' RACE reads through MiXCR, listing each CDR3 protein once. The sample consists of 130,000 or so distinct CDR3 sequences, more than 9.5% of them appearing once. The sample consisted of blood, either unsorted or a sorted T cell fraction (not recorded which). The receptors here all came from a female donor with ankylosing spondylitis or in good health (not recorded which).

This clonotype was recorded at least ten times. The chain has TRBV6-1 and TRBJ2-1; no clear D. Trimming removed 4 bases at V and 12 bases at J, with 16 bases between. This CDR3 contains 13 residues. Germline V gene sequence: CDR1 MNHNS, CDR2 SASEGT. The CDR3 protein is CASSVDPPNRQFF. The CDR3 region has the DNA TGTGCCAGCAGTGTCGACCCGCCCAACAGGCAGTTCTTC.

The chain employs TRBV10-3 and TRBJ2-1; TRBD2 matches 8 bases. The V gene end was trimmed by 4 bases and the J gene end by 6 bases; junction bases not matched to a gene: 2. In germline, CDR1 is ENHRY, CDR2 SYGVKD. CDR3 length equals 13 residues. The CDR3 region is CAISVSGINEQFF. In nucleotides, the CDR3 is TGTGCCATCAGTGTTAGCGGGATCAATGAGCAGTTCTTC.

Many counts were recorded for this clonotype. The chain couples TRBV11-3 to TRBJ1-4; the D gene is possibly TRBD1 (6 bases). Germline loops: CDR1 SGHNT, CDR2 YENEEA. Between the trimmed V and J ends, which lost 4 bases and 5 bases, there was a span of 17 bases. The CDR3 has 16 amino acids. The CDR3 reads CASSSGAGTMNEKLFF. The CDR3 DNA sequence: TGTGCCAGCAGCTCCGGAGCCGGGACAATGAATGAAAAACTGTTTTTT.

The sample holds many counts of this clonotype. The chain uses TRBV3-1 and TRBJ2-4, with D unresolved. Germline CDR1 LGHDT, CDR2 YNNKEL (reference sequence). Trimming removed 0 bases from V and 2 bases from J, with 8 bases in between. CDR3 length: 15 amino acids. This CDR3 reads CASSQDWLTKNIQYF. The DNA for the CDR3 is TGTGCCAGCAGCCAAGATTGGTTAACCAAAAACATTCAGTACTTC.

This clonotype has a count of ten or more. This CDR3 reads CASSLKSSNEKLFF. The CDR3 DNA follows: TGCGCCAGCAGCTTGAAGTCCTCTAATGAAAAACTGTTTTTT. The chain recombines TRBV5-1 with TRBJ1-4, with D unresolved. There are 14 residues in the CDR3. Germline-derived CDR1 and CDR2 are SGHRS and YFSETQ. Trimming cost V 1 base and J 3 bases, with 7 bases left between them.

This clonotype came up many times. The chain joins TRBV6-1 to TRBJ2-2; 11 nucleotides match TRBD1. Germline values: CDR1 MNHNS, CDR2 SASEGT. Germline trimming cut 8 bases from V and 8 bases from J; bases unmatched to any gene: 10. The CDR3 totals 15 residues. The CDR3 sequence: CASSRTGGAGGELFF. The CDR3 DNA follows: TGTGCCAGCTCCCGGACAGGGGGCGCGGGTGGGGAGCTGTTTTTT.

This clonotype was observed a handful of times. The chain joins TRBV10-2 to TRBJ2-1, with D possibly being TRBD1 (5 bases). The germline V gene has CDR1 WSHSY and CDR2 SAAADI. V lost 5 bases, J lost 0 bases, and 11 bases lay in between. This CDR3 is 15 amino acids long. CDR3 sequence: CASSRGRASYNEQFF. The CDR3 DNA sequence: TGCGCCAGCAGTCGAGGCAGGGCCTCCTACAATGAGCAGTTCTTC.

This clonotype was seen many times. The chain recombines TRBV5-1 with TRBJ2-3; no firm D call. The V end was cut by 3 bases, the J end by 0 bases, with 8 bases between. From germline, CDR1 is SGHRS and CDR2 YFSETQ. The CDR3 sequence is 14 residues long. The CDR3 DNA sequence: TGCGCCAGCAGCTATCAGACTAGCACAGATACGCAGTATTTT. Translated, it gives CASSYQTSTDTQYF.

The sample holds many counts of this clonotype. This chain connects TRBV7-2 to TRBJ2-7, with 10 bases fitting TRBD2. J was trimmed by 7 bases and V by 1 base; bases with no gene match: 4. The CDR3 spans 14 residues. Germline V CDR1 and CDR2: SGHTA, FQGNSA. CDR3 coding DNA: TGTGCCAGCAGCTTAGGAGCGGGAGGGCGTGAGCAGTACTTC. This sequence encodes CASSLGAGGREQYF.

This clonotype appeared many times. DNA for the CDR3: TGTGCCAGCAGTACTACAGGGACCGGTAATGAAAAACTGTTTTTT. Its translation: CASSTTGTGNEKLFF. The chain uses TRBV28 and TRBJ1-4, with D possibly TRBD1 on 6 matching bases. Germline V CDR1 and CDR2: MDHEN, SYDVKM. This CDR3 has 15 residues. Trimming left V 5 bases short and J 4 bases short, with 14 bases between.